This TCR beta chain originates from a study of blood T cells in healthy people across ages. This CDR3 comprises 13 residues. From germline, CDR1 is SNHLY and CDR2 FYNNEI. The ends lost 7 bases at V and 9 bases at J; junction bases unmatched: 7. Next came a second PCR, run for roughly 6 to 11 cycles, which used a sample-barcoded 5' primer along with a J-beta primer mix. In TCRdb, the 5' RACE reads were re-called with MiXCR into one record per CDR3 protein. The table includes about 640,000 distinct CDR3 sequences, around 54% detected once. This receptor was taken from a man in his sixties in good health. The sequenced material came from blood. The chain joins TRBV2 to TRBJ2-1; 9 bases align to TRBD1. The CDR3 DNA is TGTGCCAGCACCCAGGACAGGGGTAGTGAGCAGTTCTTC. Amino acids: CASTQDRGSEQFF.